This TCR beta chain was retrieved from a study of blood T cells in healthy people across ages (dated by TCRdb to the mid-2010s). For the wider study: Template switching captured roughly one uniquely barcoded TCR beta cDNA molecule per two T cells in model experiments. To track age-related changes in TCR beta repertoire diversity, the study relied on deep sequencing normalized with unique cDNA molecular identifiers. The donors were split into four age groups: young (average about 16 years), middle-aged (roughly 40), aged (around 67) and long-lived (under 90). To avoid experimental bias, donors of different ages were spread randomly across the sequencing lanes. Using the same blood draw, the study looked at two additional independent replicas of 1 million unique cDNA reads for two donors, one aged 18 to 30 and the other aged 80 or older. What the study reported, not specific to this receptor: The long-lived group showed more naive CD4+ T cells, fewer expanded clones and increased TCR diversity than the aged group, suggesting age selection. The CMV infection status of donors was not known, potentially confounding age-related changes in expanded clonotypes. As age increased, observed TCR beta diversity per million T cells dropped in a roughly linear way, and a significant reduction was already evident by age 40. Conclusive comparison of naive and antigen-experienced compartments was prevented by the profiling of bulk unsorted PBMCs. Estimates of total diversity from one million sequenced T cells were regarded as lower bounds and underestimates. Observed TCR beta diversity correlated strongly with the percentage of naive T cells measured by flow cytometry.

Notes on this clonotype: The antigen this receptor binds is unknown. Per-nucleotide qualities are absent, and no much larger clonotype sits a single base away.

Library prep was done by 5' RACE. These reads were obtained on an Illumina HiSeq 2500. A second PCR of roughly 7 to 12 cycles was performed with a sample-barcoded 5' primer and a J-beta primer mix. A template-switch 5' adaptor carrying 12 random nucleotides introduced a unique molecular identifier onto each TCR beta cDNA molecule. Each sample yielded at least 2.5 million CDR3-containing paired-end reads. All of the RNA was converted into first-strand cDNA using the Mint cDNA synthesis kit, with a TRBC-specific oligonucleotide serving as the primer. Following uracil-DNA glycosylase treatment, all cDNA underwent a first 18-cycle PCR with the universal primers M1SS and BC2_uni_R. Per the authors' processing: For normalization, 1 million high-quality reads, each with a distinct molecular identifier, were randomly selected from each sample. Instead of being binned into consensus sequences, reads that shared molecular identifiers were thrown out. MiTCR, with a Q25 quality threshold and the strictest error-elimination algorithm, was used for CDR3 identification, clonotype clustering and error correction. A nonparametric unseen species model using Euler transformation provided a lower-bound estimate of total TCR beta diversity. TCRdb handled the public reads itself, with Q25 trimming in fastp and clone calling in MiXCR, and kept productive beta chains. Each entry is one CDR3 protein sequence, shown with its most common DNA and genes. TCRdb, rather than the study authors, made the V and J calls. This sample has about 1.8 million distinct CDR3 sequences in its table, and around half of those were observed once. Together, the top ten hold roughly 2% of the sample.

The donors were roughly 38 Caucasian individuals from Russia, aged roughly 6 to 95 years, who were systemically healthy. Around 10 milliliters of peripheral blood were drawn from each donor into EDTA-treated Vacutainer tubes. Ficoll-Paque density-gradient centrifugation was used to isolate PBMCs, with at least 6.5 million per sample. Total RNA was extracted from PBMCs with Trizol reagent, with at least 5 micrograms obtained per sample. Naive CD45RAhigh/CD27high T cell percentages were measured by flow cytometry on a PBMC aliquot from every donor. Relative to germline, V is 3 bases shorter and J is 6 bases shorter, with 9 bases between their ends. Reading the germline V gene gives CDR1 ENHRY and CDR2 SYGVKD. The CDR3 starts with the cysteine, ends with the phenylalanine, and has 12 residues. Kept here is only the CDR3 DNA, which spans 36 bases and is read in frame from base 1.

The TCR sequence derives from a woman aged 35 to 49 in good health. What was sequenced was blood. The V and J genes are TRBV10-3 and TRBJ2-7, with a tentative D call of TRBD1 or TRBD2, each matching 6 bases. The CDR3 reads CAISEKGGEQYF. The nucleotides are TGTGCCATCAGTGAAAAGGGGGGCGAGCAGTACTTC.